These 21 T cell receptor beta chains originate from one sample sequenced in a study of T cell repertoires in cytomegalovirus infection. TCRdb ran MiXCR on the reads and lists one entry per CDR3 protein. The sample yields around 550,000 distinct CDR3 sequences, around a quarter seen once. The sequencing input was PBMCs. Receptor source: a human donor in good health (CMV status not recorded). Some clones in this sample may be carry-over from other donors' samples.

This clonotype was recorded a few times. The V and J genes are TRBV6-6 and TRBJ2-1; 8 bases align to TRBD2. CDR1 is MNHNY, CDR2 SVGAGI, per germline (reference sequence). The CDR3 runs 16 residues. V shed 4 bases and J 7 bases; nucleotides not matched to a gene: 12. The CDR3 sequence: CASSFAGAGAGNEQFF. CDR3 nucleotide sequence: TGTGCCAGCAGTTTCGCCGGAGCGGGAGCGGGAAATGAGCAGTTCTTC.

The CDR3 sequence is CSARGETTEAFF. For the CDR3, the DNA is TGCAGTGCTAGAGGGGAAACCACGGAAGCTTTCTTT. The chain employs TRBV20-1 and TRBJ1-1; D remains ambiguous. This CDR3 has 12 residues. The germline V gene has CDR1 DFQATT and CDR2 SNEGSKA (reference sequence). Trimming pared 1 base from V and 8 bases from J, leaving 11 bases between.

This clonotype was counted between two and nine times. This rearrangement joins TRBV6-5 to TRBJ2-5, with D maybe TRBD2 (5 bases). Germline V gene data show CDR1 as MNHEY and CDR2 as SVGAGI. CDR3 length: 14 residues. V dropped 6 bases and J dropped 2 bases, with 13 bases sitting between them. The CDR3 region is CASRPGSQQETQYF. In DNA, the CDR3 is TGTGCCAGCAGGCCGGGGTCCCAACAAGAGACCCAGTACTTC.

In this sample, this clonotype turned up a few times. The chain recombines TRBV6-6 with TRBJ2-5; 9 positions match TRBD2. The length of the CDR3 is 15 residues. The ends lost 2 bases at V and 5 bases at J; junction bases unmatched: 6. Looked up from germline, CDR1 is MNHNY and CDR2 is SVGAGI (reference sequence). DNA for the CDR3: TGTGCCAGCAGTTACCGAGGGGCGGGAGGGGAGACCCAGTACTTC. Protein: CASSYRGAGGETQYF.

This chain connects TRBV20-1 to TRBJ2-5, with D unclear. From germline, CDR1 is DFQATT and CDR2 SNEGSKA (reference sequence). V gave up 1 base and J gave up 2 bases, with 8 bases separating them. The CDR3 runs to 13 residues. The CDR3 loop is CSARGPEQETQYF. The CDR3 bases are TGCAGTGCTAGAGGGCCAGAGCAAGAGACCCAGTACTTC.

The rearrangement uses TRBV14 and TRBJ1-3; no reliable D call. Germline loops: CDR1 SGHDN, CDR2 FVKESK. V dropped 4 bases and J dropped 0 bases, with 10 bases sitting between them. The CDR3 extends over 15 amino acids. The chain's CDR3 is CASSPHSSSGNTIYF. In DNA, the CDR3 is TGTGCCAGCAGCCCTCACAGCAGCTCTGGAAACACCATATATTTT. The full variable domain, rest sourced from reference TRBV14 and TRBJ1-3, is EAGVTQFPSHSVIEKGQTVTLRCDPISGHDNLYWYRRVMGKEIKFLLHFVKESKQDESGMPNNRFLAERTGGTYSTLKVQPAELEDSGVYFCASSPHSSSGNTIYFGEGSWLTVV.

The chain employs TRBV6-6 and TRBJ2-1; TRBD1 is a possible D gene (5 bases). The CDR3 sequence is 16 residues long. Germline CDR1 MNHNY, CDR2 SVGAGI (reference sequence). Trimming pared 5 bases from V and 1 base from J, leaving 15 bases between. The CDR3 reads CASSPADRGSYNEQFF. The CDR3 nucleotides are TGTGCCAGCAGTCCAGCCGACAGAGGTTCCTACAATGAGCAGTTCTTC.

The genes are TRBV5-6 and TRBJ2-5; a weak D match, TRBD2 (6 bases). The CDR3 has 14 amino acids. CDR1 and CDR2 from the germline V gene are SGHDT and YYEEEE. V was trimmed by 0 bases and J by 6 bases, leaving 12 bases between them. CDR3 in DNA: TGTGCCAGCAGCTTGGCTCGGGGAGGACAGACCCAGTACTTC. This sequence encodes CASSLARGGQTQYF. The full variable domain, in which reference TRBV5-6 and TRBJ2-5 provide the parts outside the CDR3, is DAGVTQSPTHLIKTRGQQVTLRCSPKSGHDTVSWYQQALGQGPQFIFQYYEEEERQRGNFPDRFSGHQFPNYSSELNVNALLLGDSALYLCASSLARGGQTQYFGPGTRLLVL.

The V call is TRBV7-4, the J call TRBJ2-7, with D perhaps TRBD1 (6 bases). Germline V gene data show CDR1 as SGHVT and CDR2 as SQSDAQ. V was clipped by 1 base and J by 1 base, with 14 bases between them. The CDR3 contains 16 residues. CDR3 nucleotides: TGTGCCAGCAGCTTAGGATGGGACACAGATTCCTACGAGCAGTACGTC. Translation gives CASSLGWDTDSYEQYV.

V gene TRBV6-2 or TRBV6-3 combines with J gene TRBJ1-5; D might be TRBD1 (5 bases). Trimming took 2 bases from V and 1 from J, leaving 9 bases between them. The germline CDR1 and CDR2 sequences are MNHEY and SVGEGT. The CDR3 has 15 amino acids. CDR3 DNA: TGTGCCAGCAGTTACAGACAGTGGAGCAATCAGCCCCAGCATTTT. Protein: CASSYRQWSNQPQHF.

This clonotype has a handful of counts. This chain uses TRBV6-5 with TRBJ2-3, with 11 bases identical to TRBD2. V dropped 2 bases and J dropped 0; count of bases not matched to a gene: 4. The CDR3 loop spans 17 amino acids. From germline, CDR1 is MNHEY and CDR2 SVGAGI. The CDR3 sequence: CASSYTLAGGSTDTQYF. The DNA of the CDR3 is TGTGCCAGCAGTTACACTCTAGCGGGGGGAAGCACAGATACGCAGTATTTT.

V gene TRBV2 combines with J gene TRBJ2-3; TRBD2 aligns across 11 bases. The CDR3 length is 15 residues. Germline lookup yields CDR1 SNHLY and CDR2 FYNNEI. In nucleotides, the CDR3 is TGTGCGCGAGGGGGGACTAGCGGCCCTCCGGATACGCAGTATTTT. Amino acids: CARGGTSGPPDTQYF.

The chain combines TRBV4-1 with TRBJ2-7; 7 bases align to TRBD2. J lost 0 bases, V lost 4 bases, and 9 bases had no gene match. The CDR3 is 16 residues long. The germline V gene encodes CDR1 MGHRA and CDR2 YSYEKL. The CDR3 bases are TGCGCCAGCAGCCCCGGGCGGGCTAGCGGCTCCTACGAGCAGTACTTC. This sequence encodes CASSPGRASGSYEQYF.

This clonotype came up a few times. CDR3 coding DNA: TGTGCCAGCAGCAGATTGAGGGTTGAGGACACTGAAGCTTTCTTT. Translation gives CASSRLRVEDTEAFF. The V and J genes are TRBV7-9 and TRBJ1-1; D is unresolved. The V end was cut by 5 bases, the J end by 3 bases, with 16 bases between. The length of the CDR3 is 15 residues. From germline, CDR1 is SEHNR and CDR2 FQNEAQ (reference sequence).

This clonotype was seen a handful of times. The rearrangement links TRBV4-1 to TRBJ2-7, with 12 bases matching TRBD2. The CDR3 totals 20 residues. The ends lost 0 bases at V and 3 bases at J; junction bases unmatched: 15. Germline-derived CDR1 and CDR2 are MGHRA and YSYEKL. In DNA, the CDR3 is TGCGCCAGCAGCCAAGATAGGGCTAGCGGGAGGGCCAAGGAGATCTACGAGCAGTACTTC. Its translation: CASSQDRASGRAKEIYEQYF.

This clonotype came up a few times. J is TRBJ1-2 and V is TRBV25-1; perhaps TRBD1 as D (5 bases). CDR3 length: 18 residues. Germline loops: CDR1 MGHDK, CDR2 SYGVNS. Trimming took off 4 bases at V and 4 bases at J, with 25 bases between the two ends. The CDR3 DNA is TGTGCCAGCAGTGCCGGACATGCTGGCGGAGACGGTAGCTATGGCTACACCTTC. This translates into CASSAGHAGGDGSYGYTF.

This clonotype was counted ten times or more. The chain carries TRBV7-2 and TRBJ1-1, with D possibly matching TRBD1 (6 bases). V lost 1 base and J lost 4, with 16 bases in between. This CDR3 has 16 residues. CDR1 and CDR2 from the germline V gene are SGHTA and FQGNSA. CDR3 nucleotides: TGTGCCAGCAGCTTAGGTTTTTCGGGGGCTACCACTGAAGCTTTCTTT. Translation gives CASSLGFSGATTEAFF.

V and J are TRBV5-4 and TRBJ1-2; 7 bases line up with TRBD1. This CDR3 comprises 15 residues. From germline, CDR1 is SGHNT and CDR2 YYREEE (reference sequence). The junction had 7 bases not matched to a gene; V was cut back by 0 bases and J by 5 bases. The DNA of the CDR3 is TGTGCCAGCAGCTTGGAACAGGGGAGGCGATATGGCTACACCTTC. Translated: CASSLEQGRRYGYTF.

This clonotype was observed a handful of times. The genes are TRBV4-1 and TRBJ2-2, with TRBD2 matching 9 bases. Unmatched junction bases numbered 10, after V lost 1 base and J lost 7 bases. From germline, CDR1 is MGHRA and CDR2 YSYEKL. This CDR3 contains 17 residues. The CDR3 DNA is TGCGCCAGCAGCCAAGCCATCCCTAGCGGGACCAGCGGGGAGCTGTTTTTT. It codes for CASSQAIPSGTSGELFF.

CDR3 DNA sequence: TGCGCCAGCAGCGGCCCCCGGGAGGCTGAAGCTTTCTTT. Protein product: CASSGPREAEAFF. The V gene is TRBV10-2, the J gene TRBJ1-1; D not resolved. CDR3 length equals 13 residues. Germline V CDR1 and CDR2: WSHSY, SAAADI. Trimming left V 6 bases short and J 6 bases short, with 14 bases between.

The chain carries TRBV6-2 or TRBV6-3 and TRBJ2-1; perhaps TRBD2 as D (6 bases). Trimming stripped 2 bases from V and 8 bases from J, with 19 bases between. This CDR3 has 16 amino acids. Germline V gives CDR1 MNHEY, CDR2 SVGEGT. CDR3 region: CASSYPMLTSNYEQFF. The DNA for the CDR3 is TGTGCCAGCAGTTACCCGATGTTGACTAGTAATTATGAGCAGTTCTTC.